This T cell receptor beta chain appears in the sequencing data of a study of T-cell reconstitution after alpha-beta-depleted transplantation in children. V was trimmed by 11 bases and J by 0 bases, leaving 11 bases between them. The CDR3 consists of 14 residues. Germline V gives CDR1 LGHNA, CDR2 YNFKEQ. Ten or more counts support this clonotype. Unique molecular identifiers were incorporated during preparation of the TCRbeta library. TCRdb fed the PCR reads into MiXCR, producing one record per CDR3 protein. The sample gives about 230,000 distinct CDR3 sequences, around 9.6% of which show up once; 5.5% to 8% is in the top ten.

This specimen was PBMCs from the stem cell graft donor, taken from the stem cell graft. The chain carries TRBV4-2 and TRBJ1-6, with D possibly matching TRBD1 (5 bases). The origin of this receptor is a human donor who donated a stem cell graft to a child with acute lymphoblastic leukemia. The CDR3 here is CAPGGGSYNSPLHF. DNA of the CDR3: TGTGCCCCGGGCGGGGGCTCCTATAATTCACCCCTCCACTTT.